The rows below give T cell receptor beta chains drawn from one sample of a study of blood T cells in healthy people across ages. TCRdb used MiXCR to reprocess the 5' RACE reads, holding one entry per CDR3 protein. The sample consists of approximately 770,000 distinct CDR3 sequences, 55% to 70% of them appearing once. The sequenced sample consisted of blood. The origin of the receptors is a man younger than 45 in good health. The conserved cysteine and the conserved F or W are not part of the CDR3 here. The order of the fields is V gene, D gene, CDR3 protein. The D gene is left open where the match is weak.

TRBV12-3/TRBV12-4,TRBD2,ASRTSGSSHEQF
TRBV7-2,TRBD1,ASSFEDRVYVDTQY
TRBV20-1,-,SARGERMDGYT
TRBV28,-,ASRDSHNSPLH
TRBV7-9,-,ASSNTDGTDTQY
TRBV29-1,-,SVLTGPMEGGYT
TRBV29-1,TRBD2,SVGRGEAGEGFEQY
TRBV10-3,-,ATATSTVGYGYT
TRBV4-3,TRBD1,ASSQDRRQGAGGYT
TRBV4-3,TRBD2,ASSQDPLAGEAHEQY
TRBV20-1,TRBD2,SAPIRGTSGWSSYNEQF
TRBV4-1,-,ASSQDFGGNTDTQY
TRBV5-1,-,ASSLVRGEADTQY
TRBV29-1,-,SVVSYNEQF
TRBV2,TRBD2,ASTYLWGLSSTGANVLT
TRBV7-8,-,ASSLGSRLKLF
TRBV27,-,ATITGTEAF
TRBV3-1,-,ASSQDINRGEKLF